This TCR beta chain was recorded in a study of blood T cell repertoires in COVID-19. Study in general: There were acute and convalescent COVID-19 samples, and they came from the United States, Italy and Spain. T cells, B-cell-depleted T cells, or PBMCs supplied cDNA or gDNA.

V dropped 1 base and J dropped 2; count of bases not matched to a gene: 3. This CDR3 is 16 amino acids long. From germline, CDR1 is SGHDT and CDR2 YYEEEE. Sequenced by immunoSEQ multiplex PCR; TCRdb stores in-frame clones only, minus some. There are around 30,000 clones in the sample; roughly 87% occur only once, and around 2% lies in the top ten. This sequence joins TRBV5-6 and TRBJ2-3, with 11 nucleotides matching TRBD2. The receptor comes from a man aged 50-60 years with active or convalescent COVID-19. The sample comprised peripheral blood. As DNA, the CDR3 is TGTGCCAGCAGCTTGCAGACTAGCGGGATCACAGATACGCAGTATTTT. Translation gives CASSLQTSGITDTQYF.